This TCR beta chain was profiled in a study of radiotherapy plus CTLA-4 blockade in lung cancer. Looking at the study overall: Patients showed objective responses in 15% to 20% of cases, and disease control was achieved by 31%.

Remarks on this clone: Its antigen is not known.

Overall study results and limits: In blood, after radiotherapy plus ipilimumab, tumor-derived TCR clones expanded. Early blood T cell clone dynamics reportedly forecast response best, with interferon-beta.

The ends lost 3 bases at V and 4 bases at J; junction bases unmatched: 5. CDR3 size: 13 residues. CDR1 is SQVTM and CDR2 is ANQGSEA in the germline V gene. Sequenced by immunoSEQ multiplex PCR; TCRdb stores in-frame clones only, minus some. The repertoire holds about 48,000 clones, with 86% as singletons. Participants had chemo-refractory metastatic non-small-cell lung cancer and were treated with focal radiation plus ipilimumab CTLA-4 blockade. The chain combines TRBV29-1 with TRBJ2-5, with 7 positions matching TRBD2. The sample in question was peripheral blood, obtained from a patient treated with radiotherapy plus ipilimumab. The sequence derives from a human donor with non-small cell lung cancer that progressed on radiotherapy plus ipilimumab. Some clones in this sample may be carry-over from other donors' samples. The CDR3 sequence is CSVDGRWGETQYF. In nucleotides, the CDR3 is TGCAGCGTTGACGGGAGGTGGGGAGAGACCCAGTACTTC.